The next 12 T cell receptor beta chains were all read from a single sample in a study of graft-versus-host responses after intestinal transplantation. Their target antigens are unknown. Using immunoSEQ multiplex PCR, the repertoire was profiled, and TCRdb retains in-frame clones only, with some absent. The profile shows approximately 99,000 clones, 92% of them singletons. The specimen comprised unstimulated CD8+ T cells sorted from spleen or lymph node cells, sampled before transplant. These receptors were collected from a human donor who was the organ donor for an intestinal transplant.

CDR3 region: CASILDRVHEQYF. CDR3 in DNA: TGTGCCAGCATCCTGGACAGGGTCCACGAGCAGTACTTC. The V call is TRBV27, the J call TRBJ2-7; 8 bases are shared with TRBD1. The V gene end was trimmed by 7 bases and the J gene end by 5 bases; junction bases not matched to a gene: 7. This CDR3 is 13 amino acids long. The germline CDR1 and CDR2 sequences are MNHEY and SMNVEV (reference sequence).

This clone was detected a few times. V gene TRBV5-4 combines with J gene TRBJ1-1, with D possibly matching TRBD1 (6 bases). This CDR3 region has 13 residues. The V gene's germline CDR1 is SGHNT and CDR2 YYREEE (reference sequence). V was shortened by 6 bases and J by 5 bases, with 14 bases between the two germline ends. The CDR3 DNA is TGTGCCAGCAACCAACAGGGTTATACTGAAGCTTTCTTT. Translation gives CASNQQGYTEAFF.

This chain uses TRBV28 with TRBJ1-1; D not resolved. With 3 bases removed from V and 1 base from J, the gap between germline ends came to 9 bases. The germline gives CDR1 MDHEN, CDR2 SYDVKM. The CDR3 extends over 14 amino acids. The CDR3 is CASSFDGGNTEAFF. CDR3 coding DNA: TGTGCCAGCAGTTTCGATGGAGGGAACACTGAAGCTTTCTTT.

In its sample, this clone was seen once. This rearrangement joins TRBV2 to TRBJ1-1; D remains ambiguous. CDR3 length: 16 amino acids. Germline-derived CDR1 and CDR2 are SNHLY and FYNNEI. Trimming took off 2 bases at V and 0 bases at J, with 13 bases between the two ends. The CDR3 is CASSELERLMNTEAFF. CDR3 nucleotides: TGTGCCAGCAGTGAATTGGAGAGACTGATGAACACTGAAGCTTTCTTT.

The V gene is TRBV15, the J gene TRBJ2-7; D gene ambiguous. This CDR3 has 16 amino acids. From germline, CDR1 is LNHNV and CDR2 YYDKDF (reference sequence). V lost 3 bases, J lost 2 bases, and 17 bases lay in between. Here the CDR3 DNA reads TGTGCCACCAGCAGGACATACGGCGAGATAACCTACGAGCAGTACTTC. Translation gives CATSRTYGEITYEQYF. The full variable domain, completed using reference TRBV15 and TRBJ2-7, is DAMVIQNPRYQVTQFGKPVTLSCSQTLNHNVMYWYQQKSSQAPKLLFHYYDKDFNNEADTPDNFQSRRPNTSFCFLDIRSPGLGDTAMYLCATSRTYGEITYEQYFGPGTRLTVT.

This sequence joins TRBV28 and TRBJ2-1, with D unclear. V shed 4 bases and J shed 5 bases, with 3 bases lying between them. The germline V gene has CDR1 MDHEN and CDR2 SYDVKM. The CDR3 runs 11 residues. CDR3 nucleotide sequence: TGTGCCAGCAGTTCCGACAATGAGCAGTTCTTC. This gives the protein CASSSDNEQFF.

The CDR3, as DNA: TGCGCCAGCAGCTTGCAGGGGCATGGCACAGATACGCAGTATTTT. Its translation is CASSLQGHGTDTQYF. The chain carries TRBV5-1 and TRBJ2-3; D perhaps matches TRBD1 (6 bases). The CDR3 runs to 15 residues. The V gene lost 1 base and the J gene lost 1 base, with 10 bases spanning the gap. The V gene's germline CDR1 is SGHRS and CDR2 YFSETQ.

The chain uses TRBV7-6 and TRBJ2-7, with D possibly TRBD2 on 6 matching bases. Trimming took off 5 bases at V and 2 bases at J, with 13 bases between the two ends. The V gene's germline CDR1 is SGHVS and CDR2 FNYEAQ. The CDR3 spans 14 residues. CDR3 DNA sequence: TGTGCCAGCAGCCCTGCAGCGGGCCCCTACGAGCAGTACTTC. Translation gives CASSPAAGPYEQYF.

This chain joins TRBV7-9 and TRBJ2-5; the D gene is possibly TRBD1 (6 bases). The CDR3 length is 15 residues. The germline V gene has CDR1 SEHNR and CDR2 FQNEAQ (reference sequence). With 0 bases removed from V and 2 bases from J, the gap between germline ends came to 10 bases. Here the CDR3 reads CASSLAQGSQETQYF. The CDR3 DNA follows: TGTGCCAGCAGCTTAGCACAGGGATCGCAAGAGACCCAGTACTTC.

The rearrangement uses TRBV4-1 and TRBJ2-1; TRBD2 aligns across 12 bases. The germline V gene has CDR1 MGHRA and CDR2 YSYEKL. V was clipped by 3 bases and J by 8 bases; unmatched bases: 8. The CDR3 totals 16 residues. This CDR3 reads CASSQRLAGVYDEQFF. CDR3 in DNA: TGCGCCAGCAGCCAGCGACTAGCGGGAGTTTATGATGAGCAGTTCTTC.

The chain has TRBV28 and TRBJ2-1, with D perhaps TRBD1 (6 bases). The CDR3 sequence is 15 residues long. Germline values: CDR1 MDHEN, CDR2 SYDVKM. The germline V and J ends were trimmed by 5 bases and 7 bases, with 18 bases remaining between them. The CDR3 nucleotides are TGTGCCAGCAGTCTTACCGGGACAAAGCCAAATGAGCAGTTCTTC. Encoded protein: CASSLTGTKPNEQFF.

This chain connects TRBV4-1 to TRBJ2-5, with 10 nucleotides matching TRBD1. Per the germline V gene, CDR1 is MGHRA and CDR2 is YSYEKL. The V and J ends lost 1 base and 9 bases, in that order; junction bases with no gene match: 11. This CDR3 region has 16 residues. CDR3 coding DNA: TGCGCCAGCAGCCAAGGAGGTGGGGGGGACAGGGGTCCCCAGTACTTC. Its translation is CASSQGGGGDRGPQYF.